The clone carrying this TCR beta chain appeared many times. Authors' analysis steps: Sample TCR counts, which ranged from 23,224 to 690,600, had a median of about 100,000. TCRdb reprocessed the RACE reads via MiXCR and lists one record per CDR3 protein. The V and J calls here are based on TCRdb, not the publication. The data contain fewer than 100,000 distinct CDR3 sequences, approximately 10% of them seen just once; the ten biggest clones take up roughly 1.4%. Germline V lookup: CDR1 SGHVS, CDR2 FNYEAQ. V was clipped by 0 bases and J by 4 bases, with 15 bases between them. The CDR3 is 16 amino acids. The data are from a study of human T cells and chemical hapten exposure. About the study: The scalp of each patient received a weekly diphenylcyclopropenone dose for the full approximately 26-week study. Upper-back patch tests with 0.01% DPC were read at 6 days.

The time point was: patch test 2, 6 weeks after DPC sensitization. Sample treatment: therapeutic diphenylcyclopropenone sensitization with weekly scalp DPC. The template was total RNA from unfractionated whole blood. The rearrangement joins TRBV7-6 to TRBJ2-5, with a tentative D call TRBD2 (7 bases). This sequence was found in a man between 18 and 29 years old with alopecia areata. Some clones in this sample may be carry-over from other donors' samples. Sequencing was performed on whole blood, taken in connection with sensitization to the hapten diphenylcyclopropenone (DPC). The CDR3 DNA reads as TGTGCCAGCAGCTTAGCCAATACAGGGAGGGGAGAGACCCAGTACTTC. Its translation is CASSLANTGRGETQYF.